The source of this T cell receptor beta chain is a study of CD8 T cells in Susac syndrome. About the research overall: At the time of blood draw, patients with Susac syndrome were therapy-naive, receiving corticosteroids, or receiving intravenous immunoglobulin alone. The study's findings and limits: Susac syndrome CD8+ repertoires were clonally expanded, most strongly in CD8+ TEMRA cells. The study acknowledged a relatively small number of individuals in its TCR sequencing and HLA analysis.

The CDR3 covers 15 residues. Germline V gene lookup returns CDR1 MNHEY and CDR2 SMNVEV (reference sequence). Trimming took off 0 bases at V and 0 bases at J, with 6 bases between the two ends. For this clonotype: No antigen is known for it.

Random-hexamer reverse transcription was applied to about 0.45 to 1 ug RNA. TCRdb itself ran the immunoSEQ multiplex PCR reads through MiXCR, one entry per CDR3 protein. The sample records roughly 25,000 distinct CDR3 sequences, 93% being singletons. The sequence derives from a human donor with Susac syndrome. The rearrangement joins TRBV27 to TRBJ1-3; D not resolved. What was sequenced was CD8+ T cells from PBMCs. The CDR3 sequence: CASSLSVDSGNTIYF. CDR3 coding DNA: TGTGCCAGCAGTTTATCGGTGGACTCTGGAAACACCATATATTTT.